The 2 T cell receptor beta chains below come from one sample, sequenced in a study of blood T cell repertoires in COVID-19. The assay was immunoSEQ multiplex PCR, and TCRdb's table has in-frame clones only and misses some. The sample contains fewer than 50,000 clones, approximately 90% of which appear only once. Source material: peripheral blood. The receptors derive from a man in his fifties or sixties with active COVID-19.

This chain uses TRBV11-2 with TRBJ2-2, with D tentatively TRBD2 (6 bases). Germline V gives CDR1 SGHAT, CDR2 FQNNGV. V dropped 2 bases and J dropped 4 bases, with 11 bases sitting between them. CDR3 length: 15 residues. DNA for the CDR3: TGTGCCAGCAGCTTAAAACTAGCATTCACCGGGGAGCTGTTTTTT. Translated: CASSLKLAFTGELFF.

The gene calls are TRBV4-1 and TRBJ1-2, with TRBD1 matching over 8 bases. Germline V gene data show CDR1 as MGHRA and CDR2 as YSYEKL. CDR3 length: 16 residues. Trimming at V came to 2 bases and at J to 6 bases, leaving 11 bases not matched to a gene. CDR3 coding DNA: TGCGCCAGCAGCCAACTCCTCAAGGACAGGGAACATGGCTACACCTTC. It translates to CASSQLLKDREHGYTF.